This T cell receptor (beta chain) comes out of a study of OX40 agonist ivuxolimab in advanced cancers. Profiled with immunoSEQ multiplex PCR; TCRdb holds only in-frame clones, not every one. Among under 80,000 clones listed, around 85% were seen once. The sample in question was CD4+ or CD8+ T cells sorted from blood, obtained in a trial of the OX40 agonist ivuxolimab. This clonotype was sampled from an adult with an advanced solid tumor such as melanoma, head and neck, liver or kidney cancer.

The CDR3 sequence: CATSRAPSTPLHF. CDR3 bases: TGTGCCACCAGCAGAGCACCCTCGACACCCCTCCACTTT. This chain joins TRBV15 and TRBJ1-6, with D unclear. The germline gives CDR1 LNHNV, CDR2 YYDKDF (reference sequence). This CDR3 contains 13 residues. V was trimmed by 1 base and J by 11 bases, leaving 9 bases between them.